The present T cell receptor beta chain was sequenced within a study of Ad26.COV2.S vaccination and SARS-CoV-2 variants. Trimming pared 2 bases from V and 5 bases from J, leaving 9 bases between. CDR1 is MNHNS, CDR2 SASEGT, per germline. The CDR3 sequence is 13 residues long. TCRdb's copy holds only in-frame clones and misses some; the assay was immunoSEQ multiplex PCR. Of about 350,000 clones in the sample, 92% were seen once. The TCR originated in a human donor who had recovered from COVID-19. The V and J genes are TRBV6-1 and TRBJ1-2; tentative D call: TRBD1 (6 bases). The sample here was peripheral blood, taken after recovery from COVID-19. The CDR3 loop reads CASSESGVYGYTF. The CDR3 DNA follows: TGTGCCAGCAGTGAATCAGGGGTGTATGGCTACACCTTC.